The T cell receptor (beta chain) under discussion was sequenced for a study of T cell repertoires in aging, cancer and after chemotherapy. Rearranged V-D-J TRB sequences were amplified with a mixed TRB-A/B primer pool. TCRdb re-called the multiplex PCR reads with MiXCR, one entry per CDR3 protein. The data hold around 4,800 distinct CDR3 sequences, with approximately 68% observed a single time. General observations from the study: In each cancer cohort, median generation probability increased across chemotherapy, suggesting thymic output rebounded.

CDR1 is SGHDT and CDR2 is YYEEEE in the germline V gene. The CDR3 covers 13 residues. V shed 4 bases and J shed 7 bases, with 12 bases lying between them. The template was genomic DNA from peripheral blood, not RNA. Turning to this clonotype: As yet, its antigen is unknown.

Material for sequencing was blood. This clonotype was sampled from a human donor with a solid tumor. The chain couples TRBV5-6 to TRBJ2-1; D is perhaps TRBD1 (6 bases). CDR3 region: CASSPDSTNEQFF. In nucleotides, the CDR3 is TGTGCCAGCAGCCCGGACAGCACAAATGAGCAGTTCTTC.